These 17 T cell receptor beta chains originate from one sample sequenced in a study of blood T cell repertoires in COVID-19. This table comes from immunoSEQ multiplex PCR, and its TCRdb copy is limited to in-frame clones, with some not included. Among some 130,000 clones listed, around nine tenths were seen once. The sequenced material came from peripheral blood. The receptor set was obtained from a man in his fifties or sixties with active or convalescent COVID-19.

V usage is TRBV2 and J usage is TRBJ1-2; 7 bases are a match to TRBD1. Germline CDR1 and CDR2: SNHLY and FYNNEI. This CDR3 is 18 amino acids long. The junction had 14 bases not matched to a gene; V was cut back by 0 bases and J by 4 bases. Here the CDR3 DNA reads TGTGCCAGCAGTGAAGCGCCGCCGGGACAGAAGAGTCCCTATGGCTACACCTTC. The encoded protein is CASSEAPPGQKSPYGYTF.

The sample holds one count of this clone. V is TRBV5-1 and J is TRBJ1-4, with D possibly TRBD1 on 5 matching bases. CDR3 length: 16 amino acids. From germline, CDR1 is SGHRS and CDR2 YFSETQ. V was shortened by 2 bases and J by 3 bases, with 14 bases between the two germline ends. The CDR3 here is CASSFGGADANEKLFF. The CDR3 DNA reads as TGCGCCAGCAGCTTCGGGGGTGCCGACGCTAATGAAAAACTGTTTTTT.

The J gene is TRBJ2-5, the V gene TRBV15; possible D gene TRBD1, 6 bases. The germline V and J ends were trimmed by 2 bases and 5 bases, with 21 bases remaining between them. The length of the CDR3 is 17 residues. Germline V CDR1 and CDR2: LNHNV, YYDKDF (reference sequence). CDR3 sequence reads: CATSRPVDRQPWETQYF. Here the CDR3 DNA reads TGTGCCACCAGCAGACCCGTTGACAGGCAGCCTTGGGAGACCCAGTACTTC.

The chain employs TRBV7-2 and TRBJ2-3, with D uncertain. Trimming took off 3 bases at V and 3 bases at J, with 7 bases between the two ends. The CDR3 is 13 residues long. From germline, CDR1 is SGHTA and CDR2 FQGNSA. Here the CDR3 reads CASSLEYTDTQYF. The CDR3 DNA reads as TGTGCCAGCAGCTTGGAGTATACAGATACGCAGTATTTT.

This chain links TRBV6-1 with TRBJ2-2; 8 bases map to TRBD2. The CDR3 runs 15 residues. CDR1 is MNHNS, CDR2 SASEGT, per germline. J gave up 7 bases and V 2 bases, and 6 bases lay outside the gene matches. CDR3 bases: TGTGCCAGCAGTGAAAGTAGCGGGGTGGTCGGGGAGCTGTTTTTT. Translated, it gives CASSESSGVVGELFF.

A word on this clone: One end of the junction does not line up with germline, which may come from a read error. The chain links TRBV27 to TRBJ2-7; D is perhaps TRBD1 (6 bases). The CDR3 spans 15 residues. Germline V CDR1 and CDR2: MNHEY, SMNVEV (reference sequence). DNA for the CDR3: TGTGCCAGCAGCTTATTGGACAGTCCTTCCCTCGAGCAGTACTTC. Protein sequence: CASSLLDSPSLEQYF.

The rearrangement links TRBV28 to TRBJ1-1; D is undetermined. Germline V CDR1 and CDR2: MDHEN, SYDVKM. Trimming removed 6 bases at V and 4 bases at J, with 21 bases between. This CDR3 region has 16 residues. DNA of the CDR3: TGTGCCAGCAGGCCCCTCCCTTTTCTAAGCGGCACTGAAGCTTTCTTT. Translated: CASRPLPFLSGTEAFF.

The genes are TRBV24-1 and TRBJ1-1; possible D gene TRBD1, 6 bases. Looked up from germline, CDR1 is KGHDR and CDR2 is SFDVKD. This CDR3 has 13 residues. Trimming took off 7 bases at V and 1 base at J, with 9 bases between the two ends. The CDR3 sequence is CATRRTENTEAFF. For the CDR3, the DNA is TGTGCCACCAGGCGGACAGAGAACACTGAAGCTTTCTTT.

This clone was detected only a few times. The V gene is TRBV5-4, the J gene TRBJ2-7; 13 positions agree with TRBD2. The length of the CDR3 is 15 residues. CDR1 and CDR2 from the germline V gene are SGHNT and YYREEE (reference sequence). J was trimmed by 3 bases and V by 4 bases; bases with no gene match: 4. CDR3 nucleotides: TGTGCCAGCAGCCGGACTAGCGGGAGTTTCTACGAGCAGTACTTC. Protein sequence: CASSRTSGSFYEQYF.

V gene TRBV5-4 combines with J gene TRBJ2-7, with 7 bases identical to TRBD1. Losses at the gene ends were 4 bases for V and 3 bases for J; bases not matched to a gene: 13. The CDR3 length is 16 residues. From germline, CDR1 is SGHNT and CDR2 YYREEE (reference sequence). CDR3 region: CASSHIKQGPVYEQYF. CDR3 nucleotide sequence: TGTGCCAGCAGCCATATCAAACAGGGGCCAGTCTACGAGCAGTACTTC.

This chain joins TRBV5-1 and TRBJ2-3; 7 bases are a match to TRBD2. The CDR3 is 14 amino acids. Unmatched junction bases numbered 3, after V lost 0 bases and J lost 5 bases. The germline CDR1 and CDR2 sequences are SGHRS and YFSETQ. CDR3 residues: CASSLEGGRDTQYF. Here the CDR3 DNA reads TGCGCCAGCAGCTTGGAAGGCGGGAGAGATACGCAGTATTTT.

The chain is built from TRBV29-1 and TRBJ2-5; 7 bases match TRBD2. CDR3 length: 14 residues. Trimming removed 7 bases from V and 4 bases from J; junction bases left unmatched: 12. Germline lookup yields CDR1 SQVTM and CDR2 ANQGSEA. CDR3 sequence: CSASISLAGETQYF. In nucleotides, the CDR3 is TGCAGCGCGTCGATTAGTTTAGCGGGAGAGACCCAGTACTTC.

The genes are TRBV7-9 and TRBJ1-1; 7 bases map to TRBD1. The ends lost 5 bases at V and 2 bases at J; junction bases unmatched: 5. The CDR3 length is 14 residues. Germline lookup yields CDR1 SEHNR and CDR2 FQNEAQ (reference sequence). CDR3 sequence (DNA): TGTGCCAGCAGCGGCCGGGACAGAAACACTGAAGCTTTCTTT. Protein: CASSGRDRNTEAFF. Variable domain in full (rest from reference TRBV7-9 and TRBJ1-1): DTGVSQNPRHKITKRGQNVTFRCDPISEHNRLYWYRQTLGQGPEFLTYFQNEAQLEKSRLLSDRFSAERPKGSFSTLEIQRTEQGDSAMYLCASSGRDRNTEAFFGQGTRLTVV.

The V call is TRBV2, the J call TRBJ2-7, with a tentative D call TRBD2 (6 bases). CDR3 length equals 16 residues. CDR1 and CDR2 from the germline V gene are SNHLY and FYNNEI. V lost 6 bases to trimming and J lost 0 bases, with 18 bases between them. CDR3 sequence reads: CASRDRELGNSYEQYF. CDR3 coding DNA: TGTGCCAGCAGGGACCGGGAGCTAGGAAACTCCTACGAGCAGTACTTC.

The chain employs TRBV24-1 and TRBJ2-5; TRBD2 matches 7 bases. Unmatched junction bases numbered 17, after V lost 9 bases and J lost 5 bases. The CDR3 has 16 amino acids. The germline CDR1 and CDR2 sequences are KGHDR and SFDVKD. This CDR3 reads CATCFGEGLGLETQYF. CDR3 DNA: TGTGCCACCTGCTTTGGGGAGGGCCTTGGGTTGGAGACCCAGTACTTC.

This clone was recorded only once. This chain uses TRBV4-3 with TRBJ1-2; a weak D match, TRBD1 (6 bases). The ends were cut back, 0 bases at V and 3 bases at J, with 11 bases in the middle. The V gene's germline CDR1 is LGHNA and CDR2 YSLEER. The CDR3 has 15 residues. The CDR3 region has the DNA TGCGCCAGCAGCCAAGAATTAGGACAGCACTATGGCTACACCTTC. Translation: CASSQELGQHYGYTF.

The rearrangement uses TRBV6-1 and TRBJ2-3, with 11 bases identical to TRBD2. The CDR3 consists of 16 residues. V lost 4 bases to trimming and J lost 4 bases; unmatched junction nucleotides: 7. Germline CDR1 MNHNS, CDR2 SASEGT. The DNA for the CDR3 is TGTGCCAGCAGTGGACCGGGACTAGCGGTTTCAGATACGCAGTATTTT. Translated: CASSGPGLAVSDTQYF.